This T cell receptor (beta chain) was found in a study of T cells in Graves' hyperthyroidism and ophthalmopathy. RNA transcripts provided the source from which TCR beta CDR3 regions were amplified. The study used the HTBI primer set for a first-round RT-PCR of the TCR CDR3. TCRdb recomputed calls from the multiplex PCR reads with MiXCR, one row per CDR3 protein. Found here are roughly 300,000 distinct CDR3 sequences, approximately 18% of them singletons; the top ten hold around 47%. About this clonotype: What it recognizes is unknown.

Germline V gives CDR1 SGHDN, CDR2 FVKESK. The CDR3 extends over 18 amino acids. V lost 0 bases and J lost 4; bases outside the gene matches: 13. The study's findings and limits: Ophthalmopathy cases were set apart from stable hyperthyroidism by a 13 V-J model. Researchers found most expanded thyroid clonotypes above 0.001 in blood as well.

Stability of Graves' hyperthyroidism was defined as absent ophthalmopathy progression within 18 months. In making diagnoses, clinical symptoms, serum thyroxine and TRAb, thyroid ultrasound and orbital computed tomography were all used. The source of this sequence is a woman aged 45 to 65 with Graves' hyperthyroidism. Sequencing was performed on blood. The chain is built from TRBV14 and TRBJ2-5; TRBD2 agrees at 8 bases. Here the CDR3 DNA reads TGTGCCAGCAGCCAAGAAGGGCGGGGGGCCACGTTTCGAGAGACCCAGTACTTC. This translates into CASSQEGRGATFRETQYF.